The entry below describes one TCR beta chain. Its antigen is as yet unknown. These data belong to a study of shared clonotypes between healthy human individuals. The CDR3 is 14 residues long. The germline CDR1 and CDR2 sequences are MNHEY and SVGAGI. V lost 5 bases to trimming and J lost 1 base, with 8 bases between them. Study outcomes and limitations: The study found about 4.6% of naive CD4 clonotypes shared across several donors.

Healthy HIV-negative adults with no recent acute infections or vaccinations were recruited as donors. Partitioning of CD4+ cells yielded a CD45RA+ naive subset and a CD45RA-negative memory subset. Sequencing used immunoSEQ multiplex PCR; TCRdb keeps in-frame clones, though not all of them. The table shows nearly 1 million clones, with about three quarters occurring only once. The sample comprised memory CD4+ T cells sorted from blood. Subset in this sample: CD45RA-negative fraction. This sequence originates from a man between 18 and 29 years old in good health. The V gene is TRBV6-5, the J gene TRBJ2-2, with D possibly being TRBD1 or TRBD2 (6 bases each). The CDR3 loop reads CASSKGGNTGELFF. The DNA of the CDR3 is TGTGCCAGCAGTAAGGGGGGGAACACCGGGGAGCTGTTTTTT.